These 18 T cell receptor beta chains were sequenced from one sample in a study of human T cells and chemical hapten exposure. This sample's time point: healthy volunteer bleed at 6 weeks. Unfractionated whole blood yielded the extracted total RNA. TCRdb recomputed calls from the RACE reads with MiXCR, one row per CDR3 protein. The sample contains some 81,000 distinct CDR3 sequences, about 8.6% of which appear only once. Sequenced: whole blood. The receptors come from a female donor in good health. Some clones in this sample may be carry-over from other donors' samples.

In this sample, this clonotype turned up a few times. The chain recombines TRBV2 with TRBJ2-3; 8 nucleotides match TRBD1. Germline CDR1 and CDR2: SNHLY and FYNNEI. Trimming took 6 bases from V and 0 from J; bases not matched to a gene: 5. The CDR3 consists of 15 residues. In DNA form, the CDR3 reads TGTGCCAGCAGGAGGGACAGGCCGAGCACAGATACGCAGTATTTT. Translating gives CASRRDRPSTDTQYF. The complete variable domain, with remaining parts taken from reference TRBV2 and TRBJ2-3, reads EPEVTQTPSHQVTQMGQEVILRCVPISNHLYFYWYRQILGQKVEFLVSFYNNEISEKSEIFDDQFSVERPDGSNFTLKIRSTKLEDSAMYFCASRRDRPSTDTQYFGPGTRLTVL.

This chain joins TRBV27 and TRBJ1-1; 7 bases agree with TRBD1. Unmatched junction bases numbered 7, after V lost 7 bases and J lost 2 bases. Germline V CDR1 and CDR2: MNHEY, SMNVEV (reference sequence). This CDR3 is 14 amino acids long. The CDR3, as DNA: TGTGCCAGCATGAAGCAGGGGGTAAACACTGAAGCTTTCTTT. Translated: CASMKQGVNTEAFF.

This clonotype was seen more than once but under ten times. This chain uses TRBV27 with TRBJ2-1; 14 bases agree with TRBD2. CDR1 and CDR2 from the germline V gene are MNHEY and SMNVEV (reference sequence). CDR3 length equals 16 residues. V shed 7 bases and J 7 bases; nucleotides not matched to a gene: 9. The CDR3 coding sequence is TGTGCCAGCAAAACCGGGACTAGCGGGGGTGGGAATGAGCAGTTCTTC. Translated, it gives CASKTGTSGGGNEQFF.

This chain connects TRBV20-1 to TRBJ2-5; D uncertain. This CDR3 contains 13 residues. Germline values: CDR1 DFQATT, CDR2 SNEGSKA (reference sequence). As DNA, the CDR3 is TGCTGCAAAGGAGACCCAGCCAAAGAGACCCAGTACTTC. Protein: CCKGDPAKETQYF.

The DNA of the CDR3 is TGTGCCAGCAGTTACTCGACTCAGTTTAATGAGCAGTTCTTC. Protein: CASSYSTQFNEQFF. The V gene is TRBV6-6, the J gene TRBJ2-1; D uncertain. The CDR3 sequence is 14 residues long. Germline V gives CDR1 MNHNY, CDR2 SVGAGI (reference sequence). Trimming took off 0 bases at V and 7 bases at J, with 10 bases between the two ends.

Many counts were recorded for this clonotype. The rearrangement links TRBV29-1 to TRBJ2-3; D is possibly TRBD1 (7 bases). The V gene's germline CDR1 is SQVTM and CDR2 ANQGSEA. V lost 7 bases and J lost 0, with 14 bases in between. The CDR3 totals 14 residues. This CDR3 reads CSGRDSGSTDTQYF. CDR3 nucleotide sequence: TGCAGCGGGCGGGACAGCGGTAGCACAGATACGCAGTATTTT.

This clonotype was seen more than once but under ten times. The rearrangement uses TRBV11-2 and TRBJ2-7; D is undetermined. Germline CDR1 SGHAT, CDR2 FQNNGV. The CDR3 loop spans 15 amino acids. Trimming pared 4 bases from V and 3 bases from J, leaving 16 bases between. CDR3: CASSSVVKRSYEQYF. CDR3 nucleotide sequence: TGTGCCAGCAGCTCCGTCGTTAAACGGAGCTACGAGCAGTACTTC.

V usage is TRBV5-6 and J usage is TRBJ2-3; D is possibly TRBD1 or TRBD2 (5 bases each). The CDR3 consists of 15 residues. The germline V gene has CDR1 SGHDT and CDR2 YYEEEE. Trimming shortened V by 0 bases and J by 4 bases, and 12 bases separated the two germline ends. The CDR3 sequence is CASSLDPLGADTQYF. The CDR3 DNA reads as TGTGCCAGCAGCTTGGACCCCCTGGGGGCAGATACGCAGTATTTT.

This clonotype was counted many times. The V call is TRBV21-1, the J call TRBJ2-7; the D call TRBD2 from the table was never checked on the DNA. TRBV21-1 is marked as a pseudogene. The CDR3 has 12 residues. The CDR3 nucleotides are TGTGCCAGCGATGGACTATCCTACGAGCAGTACTTC. Translation: CASDGLSYEQYF.

The chain carries TRBV18 and TRBJ2-1; D is unclear. The CDR3 loop spans 14 amino acids. In germline, CDR1 is KGHSH, CDR2 LQKENI. Deletions cut 3 bases from V and 4 bases from J, with 10 bases between. This CDR3 is CASSPGQRYNEQFF. The CDR3 bases are TGTGCCAGCTCACCGGGCCAGCGATACAATGAGCAGTTCTTC.

This clonotype was seen repeatedly, ten times or more. V and J are TRBV28 and TRBJ1-5; 7 nucleotides match TRBD1. V dropped 2 bases and J dropped 3; count of bases not matched to a gene: 1. This CDR3 comprises 14 residues. The germline V gene encodes CDR1 MDHEN and CDR2 SYDVKM. In nucleotides, the CDR3 is TGTGCCAGCAGTTTAACAGGGGACAATCAGCCCCAGCATTTT. Its protein product is CASSLTGDNQPQHF.

This clonotype was counted a few times. This chain connects TRBV6-5 to TRBJ2-3, with 8 bases identical to TRBD2. V was pared by 5 bases and J by 4 bases, with 14 bases of the junction left unmatched. CDR1 MNHEY and CDR2 SVGAGI come from the germline V gene. This CDR3 has 17 residues. CDR3 sequence: CASSRAQLRGASDTQYF. The DNA of the CDR3 is TGTGCCAGCAGTCGCGCCCAGTTGCGGGGGGCTTCAGATACGCAGTATTTT.

This clonotype was recorded a few times. The chain has TRBV12-3 or TRBV12-4 and TRBJ1-6; TRBD1 agrees at 10 bases. The CDR3 sequence is 13 residues long. Trimming cost V 5 bases and J 8 bases; bases outside gene matches: 0. In DNA form, the CDR3 reads TGTGCCAGCAGTGGGACAGGGGATTCACCCCTCCACTTT. Amino acid sequence: CASSGTGDSPLHF.

This clonotype was found a few times. The chain links TRBV29-1 to TRBJ2-2; no clear D gene. Per the germline V gene, CDR1 is SQVTM and CDR2 is ANQGSEA. Trimming left V 7 bases short and J 5 bases short, with 8 bases between. The CDR3 has 11 amino acids. The chain's CDR3 is CSATVTGELFF. The CDR3, as DNA: TGCAGCGCAACAGTGACCGGGGAGCTGTTTTTT.

This clonotype came up many times. The V call is TRBV13, the J call TRBJ2-1; D remains ambiguous. V shed 5 bases and J shed 6 bases, with 14 bases lying between them. This CDR3 is 14 amino acids long. Germline V gene data show CDR1 as PRHDT and CDR2 as FYEKMQ (reference sequence). CDR3 sequence (DNA): TGTGCCAGCAGCCTCGGACGGCTGGGCAATGAGCAGTTCTTC. It is translated as CASSLGRLGNEQFF.

This clonotype was counted many times. The chain uses TRBV6-1 and TRBJ1-6, with 8 bases lining up with TRBD1. The CDR3 has 15 amino acids. With V trimmed by 7 bases and J by 14 bases, 16 bases remained unmatched. Germline assignment: CDR1 MNHNS and CDR2 SASEGT. The CDR3 DNA follows: TGTGCCAGCACTCCCTCCGGGACAGGAGGATCAGCCCTCCACTTT. This gives the protein CASTPSGTGGSALHF.

This chain connects TRBV9 to TRBJ1-1, with TRBD1 as a possible D gene (5 bases). The length of the CDR3 is 12 residues. Germline CDR1 reads SGDLS; CDR2 reads YYNGEE. V dropped 0 bases and J dropped 7 bases, with 7 bases sitting between them. CDR3 coding DNA: TGTGCCAGCAGCGTAGGGGGCGGTGAAGCTTTCTTT. It is translated as CASSVGGGEAFF.

Many counts were recorded for this clonotype. The chain joins TRBV29-1 to TRBJ1-2; D unclear. With 1 base removed from V and 2 bases from J, the gap between germline ends came to 8 bases. The germline CDR1 and CDR2 sequences are SQVTM and ANQGSEA. The CDR3 is made up of 13 amino acids. The CDR3 region has the DNA TGCAGCGTTGAAGGGACGGCAAACTATGGCTACACCTTC. This gives the protein CSVEGTANYGYTF.